This TCR beta chain is from a study of CD8 T cells in Susac syndrome. Sequencing of TCR beta covered CD8+ and CD4+ T cells obtained from blood. TEMRA cells were enriched by FACS, while CD8+ and CD4+ T cells were obtained through a negative isolation that was performed magnetically. Study results and caveats: The study admitted that it had a relatively small number of individuals in its TCR sequencing and HLA analysis.

The RNA, about 0.45 to 1 ug, was put through reverse transcription using random hexamers. Multiplex PCR with immunoSEQ amplified the TCR beta CDR3 across 54 Vbeta and 13 Jbeta. TCRdb re-called the immunoSEQ multiplex PCR reads with MiXCR, one entry per CDR3 protein. The sample consists of approximately 130,000 distinct CDR3 sequences, about 90% of them appearing once. Details on this clonotype: The antigen remains undetermined.

This receptor was identified in a human donor with multiple sclerosis. The specimen sequenced was CD8+ T cells from PBMCs.

The CDR3 sequence is CAARKREGLGEQFF. DNA of the CDR3: TGTGCCGCAAGGAAGCGGGAGGGGCTCGGTGAGCAGTTCTTC. The J gene is TRBJ2-1, the V gene TRBV3-1; 10 bases fit TRBD2. The CDR3 spans 14 residues. CDR1 and CDR2 (germline): LGHDT, YNNKEL (reference sequence). Trimming removed 11 bases from V and 9 bases from J; junction bases left unmatched: 13.